One and the same sample provided the 26 T cell receptor beta chains below, sequenced in a study of blood T cell repertoires in COVID-19. Produced via immunoSEQ multiplex PCR; TCRdb's table is partial and in-frame only. This table holds some 130,000 clones, approximately 86% found once. Sequencing was carried out using peripheral blood. All receptors come from a woman aged 70-85 years with COVID-19, enrolled during active disease.

J is TRBJ2-5 and V is TRBV7-2; 7 bases align to TRBD2. Germline CDR1 SGHTA, CDR2 FQGNSA. V was clipped by 5 bases and J by 0 bases; unmatched bases: 3. The CDR3 extends over 14 amino acids. CDR3 sequence: CASSRGVHQETQYF. CDR3 nucleotide sequence: TGTGCCAGCAGCCGGGGGGTGCACCAAGAGACCCAGTACTTC. Drawing the rest from reference TRBV7-2 and TRBJ2-5, the complete variable domain is GAGVSQSPSNKVTEKGKDVELRCDPISGHTALYWYRQSLGQGLEFLIYFQGNSAPDKSGLPSDRFSAERTGGSVSTLTIQRTQQEDSAVYLCASSRGVHQETQYFGPGTRLLVL.

V is TRBV30 and J is TRBJ1-1; D remains unclear. The germline CDR1 and CDR2 sequences are GTSNPN and SVGIG (reference sequence). The length of the CDR3 is 13 residues. Between the trimmed V and J ends, which lost 3 bases and 1 base, there was a span of 9 bases. CDR3 amino acids: CAWSILGNTEAFF. CDR3 sequence (DNA): TGTGCCTGGAGCATCCTAGGGAACACTGAAGCTTTCTTT.

The gene calls are TRBV19 and TRBJ2-3, with TRBD2 as a possible D gene (6 bases). There are 18 residues in the CDR3. Germline V CDR1 and CDR2: LNHDA, SQIVND (reference sequence). The V and J ends lost 6 bases and 3 bases respectively, with 25 bases between them. The CDR3 nucleotides read TGTGCCAGTAGCCCGGGAGAGAGGGTTAGTCCCTCAACAGATACGCAGTATTTT. Residues: CASSPGERVSPSTDTQYF.

The V gene is TRBV2, the J gene TRBJ1-4; 11 nucleotides align to TRBD1. Trimming cost V 4 bases and J 4 bases; bases outside gene matches: 5. Germline CDR1 is SNHLY and CDR2 is FYNNEI. CDR3 length equals 16 residues. The CDR3 loop reads CASSVDRGHVNEKLFF. The DNA of the CDR3 is TGTGCCAGCAGTGTGGACAGGGGGCATGTTAATGAAAAACTGTTTTTT.

The chain has TRBV27 and TRBJ1-6, with D maybe TRBD1 (5 bases). With 6 bases removed from V and 4 bases from J, the gap between germline ends came to 10 bases. The CDR3 totals 14 residues. CDR1 and CDR2 from the germline V gene are MNHEY and SMNVEV (reference sequence). This CDR3 reads CASSKGAYNSPLHF. CDR3 DNA sequence: TGTGCCAGCAGCAAAGGGGCTTATAATTCACCCCTCCACTTT.

This chain uses TRBV28 with TRBJ1-5; no firm D call. The CDR3 runs 14 residues. CDR1 is MDHEN, CDR2 SYDVKM, per germline. Deletions cut 3 bases from V and 0 bases from J, with 6 bases between. The CDR3 reads CASSLAGSNQPQHF. DNA of the CDR3: TGTGCCAGCAGTTTGGCGGGTAGCAATCAGCCCCAGCATTTT.

The rearrangement joins TRBV7-2 to TRBJ2-1; perhaps TRBD2 as D (7 bases). Germline V lookup: CDR1 SGHTA, CDR2 FQGNSA. With 0 bases removed from V and 4 bases from J, the gap between germline ends came to 10 bases. The CDR3 runs to 15 residues. The DNA of the CDR3 is TGTGCCAGCAGCTTAGCGGGGGGGCCATACAATGAGCAGTTCTTC. It codes for CASSLAGGPYNEQFF. Using reference TRBV7-2 and TRBJ2-1 for the parts outside the CDR3, the full variable domain is GAGVSQSPSNKVTEKGKDVELRCDPISGHTALYWYRQSLGQGLEFLIYFQGNSAPDKSGLPSDRFSAERTGGSVSTLTIQRTQQEDSAVYLCASSLAGGPYNEQFFGPGTRLTVL.

V usage is TRBV4-1 and J usage is TRBJ2-5; a possible D gene is TRBD1 (6 bases). Germline assignment: CDR1 MGHRA and CDR2 YSYEKL. Between the trimmed V and J ends, which lost 6 bases and 5 bases, there was a span of 19 bases. The CDR3 extends over 15 amino acids. The CDR3 bases are TGCGCCAGCAGGTCCGAACAGGGACCGGGTGAGACCCAGTACTTC. Translating gives CASRSEQGPGETQYF.

The rearrangement joins TRBV7-9 to TRBJ2-5, with TRBD1 identical over 10 bases. V lost 5 bases to trimming and J lost 1 base; unmatched junction nucleotides: 4. The CDR3 is 15 amino acids. From germline, CDR1 is SEHNR and CDR2 FQNEAQ (reference sequence). The CDR3 DNA reads TGTGCCAGCAGCCAGCGGACAGGGGGCCAAGAGACCCAGTACTTC. It is translated as CASSQRTGGQETQYF.

This chain links TRBV19 with TRBJ2-7; D unclear. CDR3 length equals 15 residues. Germline V lookup: CDR1 LNHDA, CDR2 SQIVND (reference sequence). Trimming took off 0 bases at V and 3 bases at J, with 12 bases between the two ends. Here the CDR3 DNA reads TGTGCCAGTAGTATAGAAGTTGGCAGTAACTACGAGCAGTACTTC. Translated, it gives CASSIEVGSNYEQYF.

This clone was detected only once. The chain is built from TRBV18 and TRBJ2-5; tentative D call: TRBD1 (5 bases). Trimming removed 1 base from V and 4 bases from J, with 10 bases in between. CDR1 and CDR2 from the germline V gene are KGHSH and LQKENI. This CDR3 is built from 14 residues. Here the CDR3 DNA reads TGTGCCAGCTCACCACAGGGGCCGGGAGAGACCCAGTACTTC. Translating gives CASSPQGPGETQYF.

The V and J genes are TRBV6-5 and TRBJ2-2; 7 bases agree with TRBD2. Per germline, CDR1 MNHEY and CDR2 SVGAGI. The CDR3 is 15 amino acids. The V and J ends lost 5 bases and 2 bases, in that order; junction bases with no gene match: 5. In DNA form, the CDR3 reads TGTGCCAGCAGTCCCCGGGGGGAAAACACCGGGGAGCTGTTTTTT. Its translation is CASSPRGENTGELFF.

J is TRBJ2-3 and V is TRBV7-9; D remains unclear. V lost 3 bases and J lost 4, with 8 bases in between. The CDR3 length is 13 residues. Germline V gene data show CDR1 as SEHNR and CDR2 as FQNEAQ (reference sequence). The CDR3 here is CASSFAGPDTQYF. CDR3 nucleotide sequence: TGTGCCAGCAGCTTCGCAGGCCCAGATACGCAGTATTTT.

This sequence joins TRBV2 and TRBJ1-4; D is uncertain. This CDR3 is 14 amino acids long. V gave up 4 bases and J gave up 5 bases, with 11 bases separating them. Germline CDR1 SNHLY, CDR2 FYNNEI. The CDR3 loop is CASSGSGFNEKLFF. CDR3 coding DNA: TGTGCCAGCAGTGGGTCGGGGTTCAATGAAAAACTGTTTTTT.

This clone was counted once. The rearrangement links TRBV7-2 to TRBJ2-3, with TRBD1 identical over 7 bases. The V gene end was trimmed by 5 bases and the J gene end by 3 bases; junction bases not matched to a gene: 8. This CDR3 region has 15 residues. From germline, CDR1 is SGHTA and CDR2 FQGNSA. DNA for the CDR3: TGTGCCAGCAGCCCCCGACAGGGACAGACAGATACGCAGTATTTT. Encoded protein: CASSPRQGQTDTQYF. The full variable domain, rest sourced from reference TRBV7-2 and TRBJ2-3, is GAGVSQSPSNKVTEKGKDVELRCDPISGHTALYWYRQSLGQGLEFLIYFQGNSAPDKSGLPSDRFSAERTGGSVSTLTIQRTQQEDSAVYLCASSPRQGQTDTQYFGPGTRLTVL.

The CDR3 DNA reads TGTGCCAGCAGTTTCCGGGGAGGTTATCAGCCCCAGCATTTT. It is translated as CASSFRGGYQPQHF. This chain joins TRBV28 and TRBJ1-5; D gene ambiguous. The CDR3 totals 14 residues. Germline-derived CDR1 and CDR2 are MDHEN and SYDVKM. The V and J ends lost 3 bases and 5 bases respectively, with 11 bases between them.

CDR3 protein: CSVVGQGSWGYTF. CDR3 sequence (DNA): TGCAGCGTTGTAGGTCAGGGAAGTTGGGGCTACACCTTC. The chain employs TRBV29-1 and TRBJ1-2; D is perhaps TRBD1 (5 bases). Germline values: CDR1 SQVTM, CDR2 ANQGSEA. Trimming took 4 bases from V and 8 from J, leaving 17 bases between them. The length of the CDR3 is 13 residues. The full variable domain, rest sourced from reference TRBV29-1 and TRBJ1-2, is SAVISQKPSRDICQRGTSLTIQCQVDSQVTMMFWYRQQPGQSLTLIATANQGSEATYESGFVIDKFPISRPNLTFSTLTVSNMSPEDSSIYLCSVVGQGSWGYTFGSGTRLTVV.

The chain links TRBV5-1 to TRBJ1-1, with D tentatively TRBD1 (5 bases). Germline assignment: CDR1 SGHRS and CDR2 YFSETQ. Trimming took 1 base from V and 3 from J, leaving 13 bases between them. The CDR3 is made up of 15 amino acids. CDR3 protein: CASSLLQASDTEAFF. The CDR3 coding sequence is TGCGCCAGCAGCTTGCTACAGGCCTCTGACACTGAAGCTTTCTTT. Complete variable domain (other parts from reference TRBV5-1 and TRBJ1-1): KAGVTQTPRYLIKTRGQQVTLSCSPISGHRSVSWYQQTPGQGLQFLFEYFSETQRNKGNFPGRFSGRQFSNSRSEMNVSTLELGDSALYLCASSLLQASDTEAFFGQGTRLTVV.

The rearrangement uses TRBV11-3 and TRBJ1-6; possibly TRBD1 for D (5 bases). Germline loops: CDR1 SGHNT, CDR2 YENEEA. V was shortened by 5 bases and J by 6 bases, with 8 bases between the two germline ends. The CDR3 runs to 13 residues. CDR3 in DNA: TGTGCCAGCAGCCAGACAGTTAATTCACCCCTCCACTTT. Its protein is CASSQTVNSPLHF.

This sequence joins TRBV16 and TRBJ2-3, with 8 bases identical to TRBD2. This CDR3 has 16 amino acids. V dropped 2 bases and J dropped 6; count of bases not matched to a gene: 10. Per the germline V gene, CDR1 is KGHSY and CDR2 is FQNENV. The CDR3 DNA reads as TGTGCCAGCAGCCAAGGGAGCGGGGGCCCGCCGGATACGCAGTATTTT. Translation gives CASSQGSGGPPDTQYF. Complete variable domain (other parts from reference TRBV16 and TRBJ2-3): GEEVAQTPKHLVRGEGQKAKLYCAPIKGHSYVFWYQQVLKNEFKFLISFQNENVFDETGMPKERFSAKCLPNSPCSLEIQATKLEDSAVYFCASSQGSGGPPDTQYFGPGTRLTVL.

The V call is TRBV2, the J call TRBJ2-2; maybe TRBD2 (5 bases). CDR3 length: 14 residues. V was shortened by 1 base and J by 6 bases, with 9 bases between the two germline ends. Germline CDR1 SNHLY, CDR2 FYNNEI. CDR3 bases: TGTGCCAGCAGTGAAGACGGGGTCCCCGGGGAGCTGTTTTTT. The encoded protein is CASSEDGVPGELFF.

The V gene is TRBV18, the J gene TRBJ1-1, with D maybe TRBD1 (6 bases). The CDR3 totals 13 residues. Germline V lookup: CDR1 KGHSH, CDR2 LQKENI. V was pared by 3 bases and J by 12 bases, with 17 bases between. The CDR3: CASSPQGNPGTFF. The CDR3 region has the DNA TGTGCCAGCTCACCCCAGGGGAACCCCGGGACTTTCTTT.

The chain is built from TRBV6-5 and TRBJ1-1; 9 bases line up with TRBD1. Germline CDR1 reads MNHEY; CDR2 reads SVGAGI. The J segment lost 4 bases and the V segment lost 10 bases, leaving 10 bases of the junction unmatched. This CDR3 has 14 amino acids. CDR3 protein: CAILGTGMVTEAFF. Here the CDR3 DNA reads TGTGCCATCCTAGGGACAGGGATGGTCACTGAAGCTTTCTTT.

The V gene is TRBV6-5, the J gene TRBJ1-1, with TRBD1 identical over 7 bases. With V trimmed by 2 bases and J by 5 bases, 8 bases remained unmatched. CDR1 is MNHEY, CDR2 SVGAGI, per germline. There are 15 residues in the CDR3. The DNA for the CDR3 is TGTGCCAGCAGTTACACCCTTAGGGGGCAAACTGAAGCTTTCTTT. Translation: CASSYTLRGQTEAFF.

This chain uses TRBV6-6 with TRBJ1-5; 9 positions match TRBD1. The CDR3 loop spans 17 amino acids. V gave up 5 bases and J gave up 0 bases; unmatched junction bases: 8. CDR1 is MNHNY, CDR2 SVGAGI, per germline (reference sequence). In DNA form, the CDR3 reads TGTGCCAGCAGTCCCCGCCGGGGACAGGGTAGCAATCAGCCCCAGCATTTT. Amino acids: CASSPRRGQGSNQPQHF.

This clone has only one observation. The V call is TRBV30, the J call TRBJ1-2; D is ambiguous. The CDR3 sequence is 12 residues long. The V end lost 5 bases, the J end lost 8 bases, and 15 bases lay between the germline ends. Germline V lookup: CDR1 GTSNPN, CDR2 SVGIG (reference sequence). The CDR3 is CAWGVSGSGYTF. The CDR3 nucleotides are TGTGCCTGGGGAGTCTCCGGTTCAGGCTACACCTTC.